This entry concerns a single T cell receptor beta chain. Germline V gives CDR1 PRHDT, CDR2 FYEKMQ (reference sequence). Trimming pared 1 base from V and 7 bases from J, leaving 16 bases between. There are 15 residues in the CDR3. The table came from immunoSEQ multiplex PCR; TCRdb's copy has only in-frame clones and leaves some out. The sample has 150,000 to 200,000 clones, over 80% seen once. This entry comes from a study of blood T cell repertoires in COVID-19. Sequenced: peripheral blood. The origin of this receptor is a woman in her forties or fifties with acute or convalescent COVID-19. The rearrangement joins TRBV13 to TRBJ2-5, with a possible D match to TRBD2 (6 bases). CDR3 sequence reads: CASSLESGMGGTQYF. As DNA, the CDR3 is TGTGCCAGCAGCTTAGAATCAGGGATGGGGGGGACCCAGTACTTC.